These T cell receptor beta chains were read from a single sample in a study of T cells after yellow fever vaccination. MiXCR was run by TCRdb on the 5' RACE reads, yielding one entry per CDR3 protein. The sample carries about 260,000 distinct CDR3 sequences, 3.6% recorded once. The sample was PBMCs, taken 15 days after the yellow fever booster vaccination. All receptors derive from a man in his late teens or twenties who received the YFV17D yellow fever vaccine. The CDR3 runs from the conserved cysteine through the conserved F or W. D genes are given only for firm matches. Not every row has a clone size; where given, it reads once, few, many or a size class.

TGTGCCAGCAGCTTAAGTTTCAGCCAAGAGACCCAGTACTTC	CASSLSFSQETQYF	TRBJ2-5	TRBV7-8	.	.
TGCGCCAGCAGCTTGGCCGTTGGAGGTTCTGAAGCTTTCTTT	CASSLAVGGSEAFF	TRBJ1-1	TRBV5-1	.	many
TGCAGTGCTCCCCGGGGCCGGGGGCGAGAGACCCAGTACTTC	CSAPRGRGRETQYF	TRBJ2-5	TRBV20-1	.	many
TGCGCCAGCAGCCAAGACTCCACTCCTAGTTCACCCCTCCACTTT	CASSQDSTPSSPLHF	TRBJ1-6	TRBV4-3	.	many
TGTGCCATCAGTGAGTCGGTCAGAGTGAACACCGGGGAGCTGTTTTTT	CAISESVRVNTGELFF	TRBJ2-2	TRBV10-3	.	many
TGTGCCAGCAGTTCGATTAGCTCCTACAATGAGCAGTTCTTC	CASSSISSYNEQFF	TRBJ2-1	TRBV6-5	.	.
TGCGCCAGCAGCCAAGGAATGGGGGGCCTATACAATGAGCAGTTCTTC	CASSQGMGGLYNEQFF	TRBJ2-1	TRBV4-3	.	many
TGTGCCAGCAGTCCCGCGGCGGAGAGCACAGATACGCAGTATTTT	CASSPAAESTDTQYF	TRBJ2-3	TRBV28	.	many
TGTGCCAGCAGCTCCGCGGATACGCAGTATTTT	CASSSADTQYF	TRBJ2-3	TRBV11-2	.	many
TGCAGTGCTCCCACGGTAGCGGGGGGCACAGATACGCAGTATTTT	CSAPTVAGGTDTQYF	TRBJ2-3	TRBV20-1	TRBD2	many
TGTGCCAGCAGCCCTGACGCCAACTATGGCTACACCTTC	CASSPDANYGYTF	TRBJ1-2	TRBV7-2	.	many
TGTGCCAGCAGCTTAGCGGTCCGGGCTAGCGGGGACAATGAGCAGTTCTTC	CASSLAVRASGDNEQFF	TRBJ2-1	TRBV7-6	TRBD2	many
TGTGCCACCAGCAGAGGGGGGACAGGGTTAAGTGGGGCCAACGTCCTGACTTTC	CATSRGGTGLSGANVLTF	TRBJ2-6	TRBV15	TRBD1	many
TGCAGTGCTCGTAGGACGGGGGGCGATGGGGAGCTGTTTTTT	CSARRTGGDGELFF	TRBJ2-2	TRBV20-1	.	many
TGTGCCAGCACCTTGCGGGGGGGACCCTACGAGCAGTACTTC	CASTLRGGPYEQYF	TRBJ2-7	TRBV7-2	TRBD2	few
TGTGCCAGCAGGATGGGACAGTGGGTTGAAGCTTTCTTT	CASRMGQWVEAFF	TRBJ1-1	TRBV6-1	TRBD1	many
TGTGCCAGCAGACAGCTACAGGGGTCGGAAGCTTTCTTT	CASRQLQGSEAFF	TRBJ1-1	TRBV7-6	TRBD1	few
TGTGCCAGCAGCCAAGAATTAAGGAGAGATAACTATGGCTACACCTTC	CASSQELRRDNYGYTF	TRBJ1-2	TRBV3-1	.	many
TGCGCCAGCAGAGTCGGGGCCACTGGGAAAGCTTTCTTT	CASRVGATGKAFF	TRBJ1-1	TRBV5-1	.	many
TGTGCTAGTGCCACCGGAGGGTGGCACACTGAAGCTTTCTTT	CASATGGWHTEAFF	TRBJ1-1	TRBV12-5	.	many
TGTGCCAGCAGCTTTTCTAGCCGAGAGACCCAGTACTTC	CASSFSSRETQYF	TRBJ2-5	TRBV7-2	.	many
TGTGCCAGCAGTGCGGCCCTGGGACTGACAATGGCTTTCGAGCAGTACTTC	CASSAALGLTMAFEQYF	TRBJ2-7	TRBV12-3/TRBV12-4	.	many
TGCAGTGCTAGAGGGGACTTCAATGAGCAGTTCTTC	CSARGDFNEQFF	TRBJ2-1	TRBV20-1	.	many
TGCGCCAGCAGCGAAGGGCTTACTAGCACAGATACGCAGTATTTT	CASSEGLTSTDTQYF	TRBJ2-3	TRBV4-3	.	many
TGCAGTGCTAGAGATGGCATTAACTATGGCTACACCTTC	CSARDGINYGYTF	TRBJ1-2	TRBV20-1	.	many
TGTGCCAGCAGCATGCGGCGTTCACCCCTCCACTTT	CASSMRRSPLHF	TRBJ1-6	TRBV7-2	.	many
TGTGCCAGCACCGAACGGCGACAGGGGGCTGAAGGCTACACCTTC	CASTERRQGAEGYTF	TRBJ1-2	TRBV6-2/TRBV6-3	TRBD1	many
TGTGCCAGCAGTCCGGGACAGGGGTTGACAGATACGCAGTATTTT	CASSPGQGLTDTQYF	TRBJ2-3	TRBV12-3/TRBV12-4	TRBD1	many
TGTGCCAGCAGTTTTTCAGGGGAAGGGACTGAAGCTTTCTTT	CASSFSGEGTEAFF	TRBJ1-1	TRBV27	.	many
TGCAGTGCCGGTAGCGGGGCTTTCGATGAGCAGTTCTTC	CSAGSGAFDEQFF	TRBJ2-1	TRBV20-1	TRBD2	many
TGTGCCAGCAGCTTGGACAGCGGGGTCTACAATGAGCAGTTCTTC	CASSLDSGVYNEQFF	TRBJ2-1	TRBV5-4	TRBD2	many
TGTGCCAGCAGCTTAAACCCGACAGGGTACAATGAGCAGTTCTTC	CASSLNPTGYNEQFF	TRBJ2-1	TRBV7-6	TRBD1	many
TGTGCCAGCAGTCCGGTCGGGCGGGGGGATCAGCCCCAGCATTTT	CASSPVGRGDQPQHF	TRBJ1-5	TRBV27	.	many
TGTGCCAGCAGGCGACAGTTACACGGGGACACTGAAGCTTTCTTT	CASRRQLHGDTEAFF	TRBJ1-1	TRBV27	.	many
TGTGCCATCAGTGAGGGAAGAAGCGGGGGGAACAATGAGCAGTTCTTC	CAISEGRSGGNNEQFF	TRBJ2-1	TRBV10-3	TRBD2	few